Below, 12 T cell receptor beta chains from the same sample are listed, as sequenced in a study of cytomegalovirus exposure and HLA in healthy donors. 60 Vbeta and 13 Jbeta primers were used in PCR. The assay was immunoSEQ multiplex PCR, and TCRdb's table has in-frame clones only and misses some. Among about 140,000 clones listed, 70% to 85% were seen once. The sequencing sample was made of PBMCs. Receptor source: a man under 40 in good health and CMV-seropositive.

The chain combines TRBV5-4 with TRBJ1-4, with 8 bases identical to TRBD1. V shed 2 bases, J shed 8 bases, and the junction held 5 bases outside the gene matches. Germline assignment: CDR1 SGHNT and CDR2 YYREEE (reference sequence). The CDR3 is 14 residues long. CDR3 bases: TGTGCCAGCAGCTTACAGGGGGTACGGGAAAAACTGTTTTTT. Translation gives CASSLQGVREKLFF.

The V and J genes are TRBV7-9 and TRBJ1-2, with D perhaps matching TRBD1 (6 bases). V was trimmed by 4 bases and J by 8 bases, leaving 23 bases between them. The CDR3 extends over 16 amino acids. In germline, CDR1 is SEHNR, CDR2 FQNEAQ (reference sequence). CDR3 nucleotides: TGTGCCAGCAGCTCCCCCGGAGCGGGGGCTATATACGGCTACACCTTC. As protein: CASSSPGAGAIYGYTF. Full variable domain (outside the CDR3, taken from reference TRBV7-9 and TRBJ1-2): DTGVSQNPRHKITKRGQNVTFRCDPISEHNRLYWYRQTLGQGPEFLTYFQNEAQLEKSRLLSDRFSAERPKGSFSTLEIQRTEQGDSAMYLCASSSPGAGAIYGYTFGSGTRLTVV.

The gene calls are TRBV7-3 and TRBJ2-1; 9 nucleotides align to TRBD2. V shed 5 bases and J 7 bases; nucleotides not matched to a gene: 9. CDR1 and CDR2 from the germline V gene are SGHTA and FQGTGA. The CDR3 extends over 15 amino acids. The CDR3 nucleotides are TGTGCCAGCAGCGCCGACGGACTAGCGTATAATGAGCAGTTCTTC. Its translation: CASSADGLAYNEQFF.

DNA of the CDR3: TGCGCCAGCAGCCGGGCGGGACAGTCGAACACTGAAGCTTTCTTT. Translated, it gives CASSRAGQSNTEAFF. The V call is TRBV4-1, the J call TRBJ1-1; 7 bases are shared with TRBD1. The CDR3 length is 15 residues. V shed 4 bases and J 1 base; nucleotides not matched to a gene: 6. CDR1 and CDR2 from the germline V gene are MGHRA and YSYEKL.

This clone was counted a single time. The chain has TRBV27 and TRBJ1-5, with D unclear. The CDR3 runs to 15 residues. Trimming took off 7 bases at V and 2 bases at J, with 15 bases between the two ends. Per germline, CDR1 MNHEY and CDR2 SMNVEV (reference sequence). The CDR3 DNA sequence: TGTGCCAGCAAAGACTTTTCTAAAGGCAATCAGCCCCAGCATTTT. Translation: CASKDFSKGNQPQHF.

CDR3 protein: CASSLKGTSGGFTYEQYF. The CDR3 region has the DNA TGTGCCAGCAGTTTAAAGGGGACTAGCGGGGGCTTCACCTACGAGCAGTACTTC. V and J are TRBV27 and TRBJ2-7, with 14 bases matching TRBD2. The CDR3 runs to 18 residues. Germline-derived CDR1 and CDR2 are MNHEY and SMNVEV (reference sequence). V shed 2 bases, J shed 2 bases, and the junction held 8 bases outside the gene matches.

The chain has TRBV30 and TRBJ2-3; no clear D. This CDR3 contains 12 residues. V lost 4 bases to trimming and J lost 2 bases, with 7 bases between them. CDR1 and CDR2 (germline): GTSNPN, SVGIG (reference sequence). The CDR3 DNA follows: TGTGCCTGGAAGCCTTCCACAGATACGCAGTATTTT. Translated, it gives CAWKPSTDTQYF.

V gene TRBV7-2 combines with J gene TRBJ2-7, with TRBD2 matching over 11 bases. The CDR3 consists of 16 residues. CDR1 is SGHTA, CDR2 FQGNSA, per germline. The V segment lost 2 bases and the J segment 1 base; nucleotides outside the gene matches: 4. The DNA of the CDR3 is TGTGCCAGCAGCTTACAGGGGACTAGCGGTTCCTACGAGCAGTACTTC. Translating gives CASSLQGTSGSYEQYF.

This clone has a handful of counts. At the DNA level, this CDR3 is encoded by other sequences in the same sample as well. The chain uses TRBV18 and TRBJ2-3; D unresolved. Germline V CDR1 and CDR2: KGHSH, LQKENI. Trimming took off 6 bases at V and 0 bases at J, with 4 bases between the two ends. The CDR3 is 12 residues long. Here the CDR3 reads CASSPSTDTQYF. The CDR3, as DNA: TGTGCCAGCTCTCCTAGCACAGATACGCAGTATTTT.

The chain recombines TRBV11-2 with TRBJ2-3; D is undetermined. Trimming removed 5 bases from V and 1 base from J, with 7 bases in between. CDR1 is SGHAT, CDR2 FQNNGV, per germline. CDR3 size: 13 residues. DNA of the CDR3: TGTGCCAGCAGCCTTGGAGGCACAGATACGCAGTATTTT. This translates into CASSLGGTDTQYF. Filled out from reference TRBV11-2 and TRBJ2-3, the complete variable domain reads EAGVAQSPRYKIIEKRQSVAFWCNPISGHATLYWYQQILGQGPKLLIQFQNNGVVDDSQLPKDRFSAERLKGVDSTLKIQPAKLEDSAVYLCASSLGGTDTQYFGPGTRLTVL.

This clone occurred once. The V call is TRBV9, the J call TRBJ2-6; tentatively, D is TRBD2 (6 bases). The CDR3 is made up of 16 amino acids. Germline V gene data show CDR1 as SGDLS and CDR2 as YYNGEE. Trimming took 3 bases from V and 4 from J, leaving 14 bases between them. In DNA, the CDR3 is TGTGCCAGCAGCGCAGGCGGGGTTCTGGGGGCCAACGTCCTGACTTTC. Encoded protein: CASSAGGVLGANVLTF.

The chain has TRBV2 and TRBJ2-3; D perhaps matches TRBD1 (5 bases). Germline-derived CDR1 and CDR2 are SNHLY and FYNNEI. Between the trimmed V and J ends, which lost 7 bases and 3 bases, there was a span of 8 bases. The CDR3 contains 12 residues. As DNA, the CDR3 is TGTGCCAGCACGCAGGGTACAGATACGCAGTATTTT. This codes for CASTQGTDTQYF.